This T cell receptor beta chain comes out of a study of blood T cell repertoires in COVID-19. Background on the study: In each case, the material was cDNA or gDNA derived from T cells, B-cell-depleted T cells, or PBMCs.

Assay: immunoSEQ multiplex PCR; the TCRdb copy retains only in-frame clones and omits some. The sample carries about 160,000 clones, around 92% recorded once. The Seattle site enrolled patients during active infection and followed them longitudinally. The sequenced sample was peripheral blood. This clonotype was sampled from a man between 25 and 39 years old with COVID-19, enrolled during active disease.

The CDR3 DNA is TGTGCCAGCAGGTACCGGGACAGGAGCACCACCGGGGAGCTGTTTTTT. Translated, it gives CASRYRDRSTTGELFF. The V gene is TRBV6-5, the J gene TRBJ2-2; TRBD1 aligns across 8 bases. V dropped 6 bases and J dropped 4; count of bases not matched to a gene: 10. This CDR3 comprises 16 residues. The germline CDR1 and CDR2 sequences are MNHEY and SVGAGI.